This is a list of T cell receptor beta chains from one sample in a study of blood T cell repertoires in COVID-19. Profiled with immunoSEQ multiplex PCR; TCRdb holds only in-frame clones, not every one. Among 150,000 to 200,000 clones listed, around 89% were seen once. Input material: peripheral blood. These TCRs come from a human donor in a cohort sampled during active COVID-19. CDR3s include the opening cysteine and the closing phenylalanine or tryptophan. The order of the fields is J gene, D gene, V gene, clone size, CDR3 protein, CDR3 DNA. D genes are given only for firm matches. Clone size is shown for a subset of rows, as once, few, many or a class of expanded clone.

>TRBJ1-5|.|TRBV18|.
CASSPQGLTSNQPQHF
TGTGCCAGCTCACCTCAAGGACTCACTAGCAATCAGCCCCAGCATTTT
>TRBJ2-7|.|TRBV13|.
CASSLSGRNEQYF
TGTGCCAGCAGCTTAAGTGGGAGGAACGAGCAGTACTTC
>TRBJ2-1|TRBD2|TRBV2|.
CASGGAGEIYNEQFF
TGTGCCAGCGGGGGAGCGGGGGAAATATACAATGAGCAGTTCTTC
>TRBJ2-1|TRBD2|TRBV28|.
CASSYVTSGTYNEQFF
TGTGCCAGCAGTTACGTCACTAGCGGGACTTACAATGAGCAGTTCTTC
>TRBJ2-1|TRBD2|TRBV10-1|.
CASSESLAGYPNEQFF
TGCGCCAGCAGTGAGTCTCTAGCGGGGTACCCAAATGAGCAGTTCTTC
>TRBJ1-6|.|TRBV15|.
CATSRDVTGSNSPLHF
TGTGCCACCAGCAGAGATGTGACAGGATCCAATTCACCCCTCCACTTT
>TRBJ1-2|.|TRBV28|.
CASSFGSRGPYGYTF
TGTGCCAGCAGTTTCGGTTCGCGGGGGCCCTATGGCTACACCTTC
>TRBJ1-3|.|TRBV7-2|.
CASSRRDPGNTIYF
TGTGCCAGCAGTCGCAGGGATCCTGGAAACACCATATATTTT
>TRBJ1-3|.|TRBV14|.
CASSQDRVRAGNTIYF
TGTGCCAGCAGCCAAGACAGGGTGCGAGCTGGAAACACCATATATTTT
>TRBJ1-2|TRBD1|TRBV27|.
CATPPRRGRAGYGYTF
TGTGCCACCCCACCGCGGAGGGGGCGGGCGGGTTATGGCTACACCTTC
>TRBJ2-5|TRBD2|TRBV9|.
CASSASGETQYF
TGTGCCAGCAGCGCTAGCGGGGAGACCCAGTACTTC
>TRBJ2-3|.|TRBV9|.
CASSPREKATDTQYF
TGTGCCAGCAGCCCGAGAGAGAAAGCAACAGATACGCAGTATTTT
>TRBJ1-4|.|TRBV7-2|.
CASSVIWGLGEKLFF
TGTGCCAGCAGCGTAATTTGGGGGCTAGGTGAAAAACTGTTTTTT
>TRBJ2-1|.|TRBV4-3|once
CASSQGTNGKYNEQFF
TGCGCCAGCAGCCAAGGGACAAACGGAAAATACAATGAGCAGTTCTTC
>TRBJ1-6|.|TRBV9|.
CASSVGDQGNSPLHF
TGTGCCAGCAGCGTAGGCGACCAGGGAAATTCACCCCTCCACTTT
>TRBJ2-7|.|TRBV5-1|once
CASGPRGSLYEQYF
TGCGCCAGCGGCCCTCGGGGGAGTCTGTACGAGCAGTACTTC
>TRBJ2-3|.|TRBV12-1|.
CASRPNRETGADTQYF
TGTGCCAGCAGACCAAACCGGGAAACCGGAGCAGATACGCAGTATTTT
>TRBJ2-5|.|TRBV5-1|.
CASSLDLEVTQYF
TGCGCCAGCAGCTTGGACCTAGAGGTGACCCAGTACTTC
>TRBJ2-7|TRBD1|TRBV5-1|.
CASSFGQGPNEQYF
TGCGCCAGCAGCTTCGGACAGGGGCCTAACGAGCAGTACTTC
>TRBJ2-7|.|TRBV3-1/TRBV3-2|.
CASSRGTYPPYEQYF
TGTGCCAGCAGCCGCGGCACCTACCCCCCCTACGAGCAGTACTTC
>TRBJ2-2|.|TRBV18|.
CASSPIYSGELFF
TGTGCCAGCTCACCCATCTACAGCGGGGAGCTGTTTTTT
>TRBJ1-2|.|TRBV24-1|.
CATSGGGSDNYGYTF
TGTGCCACCAGTGGCGGAGGGTCGGATAACTATGGCTACACCTTC
>TRBJ1-2|TRBD1|TRBV10-2|.
CASSEMTGNGYTF
TGCGCCAGCAGTGAAATGACAGGGAATGGCTACACCTTC
>TRBJ2-5|.|TRBV14|.
CASSRRDKGVKTQYF
TGTGCCAGCAGCCGCCGGGACAAGGGGGTGAAGACCCAGTACTTC
>TRBJ1-6|.|TRBV6-5|.
CASSTRGRPAVHF
TGTGCCAGCAGTACCAGGGGACGGCCGGCGGTCCACTTT
>TRBJ2-5|.|TRBV30|.
CAWIPSGPQETQYF
TGTGCCTGGATACCCTCGGGTCCCCAAGAGACCCAGTACTTC
>TRBJ2-1|TRBD2|TRBV24-1|.
CATSDPTSGVYNEQFF
TGTGCCACCAGTGATCCGACTAGCGGGGTGTACAATGAGCAGTTCTTC
>TRBJ2-1|.|TRBV4-1|.
CASSQVTRANEQFF
TGCGCCAGCAGCCAAGTAACCAGGGCGAATGAGCAGTTCTTC
>TRBJ2-2|TRBD2|TRBV5-5|few
CASSRTSVHTGELFF
TGTGCCAGCAGTCGGACTAGCGTACACACCGGGGAGCTGTTTTTT
>TRBJ2-3|.|TRBV7-8|.
CASSHAGDTQYF
TGTGCCAGCAGCCACGCCGGGGATACGCAGTATTTT
>TRBJ2-5|TRBD2|TRBV25-1|.
CASSAAGEARQETQYF
TGTGCCAGCAGTGCTGCGGGAGAGGCTAGACAAGAGACCCAGTACTTC